Below are 19 T cell receptor beta chains sequenced from a single sample in a study of blood T cells in healthy people across ages. A second PCR of 7 to 11 cycles used a sample-barcoded 5' primer and a J-beta primer mix. TCRdb reanalysed the 5' RACE reads using MiXCR and keeps one entry per CDR3 protein. The sample yields 630,000 or so distinct CDR3 sequences, roughly 32% seen once. Sequencing used blood. These receptors all come from a woman older than 75 in good health.

This clonotype was seen ten or more times. The rearrangement links TRBV6-6 to TRBJ2-5, with 10 bases aligning to TRBD1. The junction had 12 bases not matched to a gene; V was cut back by 5 bases and J by 6 bases. CDR3 length equals 16 residues. The germline V gene encodes CDR1 MNHNY and CDR2 SVGAGI (reference sequence). For the CDR3, the DNA is TGTGCCAGCAGTCCGGGGGACAGGGGAAATCAAAAGACCCAGTACTTC. It codes for CASSPGDRGNQKTQYF.

The sample holds many counts of this clonotype. The chain carries TRBV7-2 and TRBJ1-5; a possible D gene is TRBD1 (5 bases). Trimming took off 1 base at V and 1 base at J, with 8 bases between the two ends. Germline loops: CDR1 SGHTA, CDR2 FQGNSA. This CDR3 is 15 amino acids long. The CDR3: CASSLGRASNQPQHF. Written as DNA, the CDR3 is TGTGCCAGCAGCTTAGGCAGGGCGAGCAATCAGCCCCAGCATTTT.

A few counts support this clonotype. The chain is built from TRBV19 and TRBJ2-3; perhaps TRBD2 as D (5 bases). Trimming shortened V by 6 bases and J by 1 base, and 8 bases separated the two germline ends. There are 13 residues in the CDR3. Germline lookup yields CDR1 LNHDA and CDR2 SQIVND (reference sequence). The chain's CDR3 is CASSGVRTDTQYF. The DNA for the CDR3 is TGTGCCAGTAGCGGGGTGCGCACAGATACGCAGTATTTT.

CDR3 in DNA: TGCAGCGTTGAACCCTGGCAGGGGGACTACAATGAGCAGTTCTTC. It encodes CSVEPWQGDYNEQFF. The V and J genes are TRBV29-1 and TRBJ2-1; 7 bases match TRBD1. The CDR3 is 15 amino acids. With V trimmed by 2 bases and J by 3 bases, 7 bases remained unmatched. Germline V gene data show CDR1 as SQVTM and CDR2 as ANQGSEA.

This clonotype has just one count. The chain is built from TRBV5-1 and TRBJ2-7; 7 bases align to TRBD1. The CDR3 loop spans 12 amino acids. J gave up 6 bases and V 5 bases, and 5 bases lay outside the gene matches. The germline gives CDR1 SGHRS, CDR2 YFSETQ. The CDR3 region is CASRTGSAEQYF. CDR3 nucleotides: TGCGCCAGCAGGACAGGGTCGGCCGAGCAGTACTTC.

Note on this clonotype: A single base separates this from a much larger clone, so it may be a read error. This chain connects TRBV9 to TRBJ1-2; 7 bases agree with TRBD1. The CDR3 sequence is 14 residues long. In germline, CDR1 is SGDLS, CDR2 YYNGEE. In DNA form, the CDR3 reads TGTGCCGGCAGCGTAGAGGGGGCGGGCTATGGCTACACCTTC. Its protein is CAGSVEGAGYGYTF.

The gene calls are TRBV7-2 and TRBJ2-4; D perhaps matches TRBD2 (5 bases). Germline CDR1 reads SGHTA; CDR2 reads FQGNSA. V was cut by 5 bases and J by 8 bases, with 16 bases left in between. This CDR3 contains 14 residues. CDR3 in DNA: TGTGCCAGCAGCCCCTTTCTGACCGGGGACATTCAGTACTTC. It is translated as CASSPFLTGDIQYF.

The CDR3 loop is CSARGLGRTGEQYF. Here the CDR3 DNA reads TGCAGTGCTAGGGGGCTGGGGCGGACAGGGGAGCAGTACTTC. The rearrangement uses TRBV20-1 and TRBJ2-5; TRBD1 matches at 9 bases. The CDR3 has 14 amino acids. Germline V lookup: CDR1 DFQATT, CDR2 SNEGSKA (reference sequence). Trimming cost V 3 bases and J 11 bases; bases outside gene matches: 13.

This clonotype has ten or more counts. The V gene is TRBV6-1, the J gene TRBJ2-1; TRBD1 matches 10 bases. The CDR3 is made up of 15 amino acids. From germline, CDR1 is MNHNS and CDR2 SASEGT. V shed 3 bases, J shed 4 bases, and the junction held 3 bases outside the gene matches. The CDR3 nucleotides are TGTGCCAGCAGTGAGCCGGGACAGGGGTACAATGAGCAGTTCTTC. This sequence encodes CASSEPGQGYNEQFF.

This clonotype appeared a few times. This sequence joins TRBV7-2 and TRBJ2-1, with D unresolved. This CDR3 comprises 13 residues. Germline loops: CDR1 SGHTA, CDR2 FQGNSA. V gave up 1 base and J gave up 11 bases, with 12 bases separating them. CDR3 protein: CASSLGKVGQQFF. The CDR3 DNA is TGTGCCAGCAGCTTAGGAAAGGTCGGCCAGCAGTTCTTC.

The chain joins TRBV5-1 to TRBJ2-3, with TRBD1 as a possible D gene (5 bases). V lost 4 bases and J 1 base, leaving 10 bases between the germline ends. Looked up from germline, CDR1 is SGHRS and CDR2 is YFSETQ. The CDR3 contains 14 residues. CDR3 coding DNA: TGCGCCAGCAGCAAACAGGAGCGCACAGATACGCAGTATTTT. It is translated as CASSKQERTDTQYF.

This clonotype was seen at least ten times. The rearrangement links TRBV11-2 to TRBJ2-3; TRBD1 agrees at 7 bases. The CDR3 spans 15 residues. The J segment lost 0 bases and the V segment lost 3 bases, leaving 3 bases of the junction unmatched. Germline assignment: CDR1 SGHAT and CDR2 FQNNGV. The CDR3 DNA reads TGTGCCAGCAGCTTTAGGGGGCGCAGCACAGATACGCAGTATTTT. This sequence encodes CASSFRGRSTDTQYF.

This clonotype was seen just once. A read error is possible here, since a much larger clone lies one base away. Without the conserved terminal phenylalanine or tryptophan, this CDR3 likely stems from a read error. The CDR3 coding sequence is TGTGCCAGTAGCATACCACGGACTAGTATCGCCAATGAGCAGTTCGTC. Protein: CASSIPRTSIANEQFV. The chain carries TRBV19 and TRBJ2-1; 7 bases match TRBD2. This CDR3 has 16 residues. V gave up 6 bases and J gave up 6 bases; unmatched junction bases: 14. Germline CDR1 LNHDA, CDR2 SQIVND (reference sequence).

The J gene is TRBJ2-2, the V gene TRBV7-9; TRBD1 aligns across 9 bases. V dropped 0 bases and J dropped 4; count of bases not matched to a gene: 6. The CDR3 sequence is 17 residues long. From germline, CDR1 is SEHNR and CDR2 FQNEAQ (reference sequence). CDR3 region: CASSLALGTGFTGELFF. CDR3 sequence (DNA): TGTGCCAGCAGCTTAGCGCTTGGGACAGGGTTCACCGGGGAGCTGTTTTTT. The whole variable domain, filled in from reference TRBV7-9 and TRBJ2-2, reads DTGVSQNPRHKITKRGQNVTFRCDPISEHNRLYWYRQTLGQGPEFLTYFQNEAQLEKSRLLSDRFSAERPKGSFSTLEIQRTEQGDSAMYLCASSLALGTGFTGELFFGEGSRLTVL.

About this clonotype itself: The junction departs from germline at one end; a sequencing error may be responsible. V usage is TRBV6-2 or TRBV6-3 and J usage is TRBJ1-5; the D is unclear. The germline V gene encodes CDR1 MNHEY and CDR2 SVGEGT. The CDR3 contains 17 residues. CDR3 in amino acids: CASRVGGLLYSSQPQHF. In DNA, the CDR3 is TGTGCCAGCCGCGTGGGAGGACTGCTCTATAGCAGTCAGCCCCAGCATTTT.

Regarding this clonotype: This may arise from a read error, as a much more abundant clone is one base away. This chain uses TRBV12-3 or TRBV12-4 with TRBJ1-1; D not resolved. The V and J ends lost 6 bases and 7 bases respectively, with 15 bases between them. The CDR3 loop spans 13 amino acids. The chain's CDR3 is CASRPPAVGEAFF. The CDR3 bases are TGTGCCAGCAGGCCCCCGGCAGTGGGTGAAGCTTTCTTT.

This clonotype was picked up many times. This chain uses TRBV20-1 with TRBJ2-5; the match to TRBD2 covers 12 bases. This CDR3 has 15 residues. After removal of 6 bases from V and 3 bases from J, the junction contained 8 bases not matched to a gene. Germline CDR1 DFQATT, CDR2 SNEGSKA (reference sequence). CDR3 amino acids: CSAPGGLAGKETQYF. The CDR3 region has the DNA TGCAGTGCACCGGGCGGACTAGCGGGGAAAGAGACCCAGTACTTC.

As to this clonotype: Just one base apart from a much larger clone, this may be a read error. J is TRBJ1-5 and V is TRBV4-1; tentative D call: TRBD1 (5 bases). This CDR3 has 16 residues. V lost 5 bases, J lost 1 base, and 15 bases lay in between. The germline gives CDR1 MGHRA, CDR2 YSYEKL. The CDR3 is CASSIRQRKSNQPQHF. The CDR3 nucleotides are TGCGCCAGCAGCATCAGACAGCGTAAGAGCAATCAGCCCCAGCATTTT.

In this sample, this clonotype turned up many times. V usage is TRBV6-1 and J usage is TRBJ1-5; D not resolved. The CDR3 is 18 amino acids. Germline lookup yields CDR1 MNHNS and CDR2 SASEGT. Trimming removed 4 bases from V and 1 base from J, with 20 bases in between. CDR3: CASSGSLLQTLSNQPQHF. The CDR3 region has the DNA TGTGCCAGCAGTGGAAGTCTATTACAAACCCTAAGCAATCAGCCCCAGCATTTT.